This T cell receptor (beta chain) was recorded in a study of T-cell memory formation after mild COVID-19. On the study more broadly: Most TCR clusters belonged to a single donor. Study findings and constraints: Those CD4+ clones that contracted were mainly in CM and EM (CD8+ ones in EMRA).

Constant-segment primers served in 5'RACE that generated TCR alpha and TCR beta cDNA libraries bearing sample barcodes and UMIs. One entry per CDR3 protein results from TCRdb running MiXCR on the 5' RACE reads. The top ten hold 20% to 25% of the sample, which has roughly 400,000 distinct CDR3 sequences, 16% seen once. A remark on this clonotype: No antigen is known for it.

Trimming stripped 5 bases from V and 0 bases from J, with 18 bases between. CDR1 is MGHRA, CDR2 YSYEKL, per germline. This CDR3 contains 17 residues. This rearrangement joins TRBV4-1 to TRBJ2-3; unclear D gene. The receptor's source is a man in his late teens or twenties who had mild COVID-19 (a few samples of this study predate the infection). Cell type and time point are not known. Specimen: PBMCs or a T cell subset sorted from them (not recorded which). CDR3 sequence: CASSAKLTPGSTDTQYF. CDR3 nucleotide sequence: TGCGCCAGCAGCGCCAAGTTAACGCCGGGTAGCACAGATACGCAGTATTTT.